The T cell receptor beta chain under discussion was sequenced for a study of cytomegalovirus exposure and HLA in healthy donors. CDR3 size: 12 residues. The ends were cut back, 3 bases at V and 5 bases at J, with 7 bases in the middle. The germline V gene encodes CDR1 SGDLS and CDR2 YYNGEE. Libraries were prepared by immunoSEQ multiplex PCR; TCRdb keeps only in-frame clonotypes and omits some of them. The repertoire consists of more than 100,000 clones, with 85% to 90% occurring once and the leading ten covering about 1.5%. The V call is TRBV9, the J call TRBJ2-3; D remains unclear. Sample: PBMCs. The sequence was obtained from a man aged 30-40 years in good health and CMV-seronegative. The CDR3: CASSGGLDTQYF. CDR3 coding DNA: TGTGCCAGCAGCGGAGGATTAGATACGCAGTATTTT. The full variable domain, in which reference TRBV9 and TRBJ2-3 provide the parts outside the CDR3, is DSGVTQTPKHLITATGQRVTLRCSPRSGDLSVYWYQQSLDQGLQFLIQYYNGEERAKGNILERFSAQQFPDLHSELNLSSLELGDSALYFCASSGGLDTQYFGPGTRLTVL.